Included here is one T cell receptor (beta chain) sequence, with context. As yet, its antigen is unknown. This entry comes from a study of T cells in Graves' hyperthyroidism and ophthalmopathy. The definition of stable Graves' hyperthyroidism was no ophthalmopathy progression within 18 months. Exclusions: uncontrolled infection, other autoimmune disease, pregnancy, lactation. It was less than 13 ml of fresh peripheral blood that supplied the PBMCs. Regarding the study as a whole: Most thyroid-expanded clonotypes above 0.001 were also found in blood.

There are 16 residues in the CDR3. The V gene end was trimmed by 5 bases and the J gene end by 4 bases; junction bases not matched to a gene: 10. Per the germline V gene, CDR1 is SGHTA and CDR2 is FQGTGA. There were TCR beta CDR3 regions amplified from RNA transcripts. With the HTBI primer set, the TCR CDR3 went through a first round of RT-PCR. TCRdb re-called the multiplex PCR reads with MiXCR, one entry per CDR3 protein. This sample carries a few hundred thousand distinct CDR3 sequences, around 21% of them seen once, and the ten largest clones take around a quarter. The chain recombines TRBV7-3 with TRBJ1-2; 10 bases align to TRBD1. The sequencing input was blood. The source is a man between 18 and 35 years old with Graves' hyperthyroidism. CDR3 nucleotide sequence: TGTGCCAGCAGCCGAAGTACCGGGACAGGGGTCTATGGCTACACCTTC. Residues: CASSRSTGTGVYGYTF.